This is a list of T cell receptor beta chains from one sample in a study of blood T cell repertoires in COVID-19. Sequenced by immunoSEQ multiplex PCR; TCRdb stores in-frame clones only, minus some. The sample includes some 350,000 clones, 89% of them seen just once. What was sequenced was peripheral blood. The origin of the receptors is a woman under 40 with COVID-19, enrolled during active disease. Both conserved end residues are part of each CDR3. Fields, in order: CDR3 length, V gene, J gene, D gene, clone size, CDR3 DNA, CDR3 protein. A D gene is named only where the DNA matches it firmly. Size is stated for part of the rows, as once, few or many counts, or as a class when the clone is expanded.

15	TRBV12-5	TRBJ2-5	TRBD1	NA	TGTGCTAGTGCCTTTGGGGTGACAGGGGGGGAGACCCAGTACTTC	CASAFGVTGGETQYF
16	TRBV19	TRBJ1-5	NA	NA	TGTGCCAGTACCGGGAGACAGAGAGGTAGCAATCAGCCCCAGCATTTT	CASTGRQRGSNQPQHF
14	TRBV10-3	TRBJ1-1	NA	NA	TGTGCCATCAGTGAGGCGGGTGTAGACACTGAAGCTTTCTTT	CAISEAGVDTEAFF
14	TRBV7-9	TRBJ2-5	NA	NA	TGTGCCAGCAGCTTAAATCGGGGCCAAGAGACCCAGTACTTC	CASSLNRGQETQYF
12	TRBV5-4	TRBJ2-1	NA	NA	TGTGCCAGCAGCTGGACTTCTAATGAGCAGTTCTTC	CASSWTSNEQFF
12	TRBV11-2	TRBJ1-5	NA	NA	TGTGCCAGCAGCTTAGACGCGGAGCCCCAGCATTTT	CASSLDAEPQHF
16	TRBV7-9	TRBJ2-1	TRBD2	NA	TGTGCCAGCAGCTCAAGACTAGCGGGTTCCTACAATGAGCAGTTCTTC	CASSSRLAGSYNEQFF
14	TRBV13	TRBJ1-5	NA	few	TGTGCCAGCAGCTTAGGGGCACGAAATCAGCCCCAGCATTTT	CASSLGARNQPQHF
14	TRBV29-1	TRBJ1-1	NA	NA	TGCAGCGTTGAACAGGGCAGCAAGAACACTGAAGCTTTCTTT	CSVEQGSKNTEAFF
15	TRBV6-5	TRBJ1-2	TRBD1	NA	TGTGCCAGCAGTTACGGTCACAGGGGAAACTATGGCTACACCTTC	CASSYGHRGNYGYTF
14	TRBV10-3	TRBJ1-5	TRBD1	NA	TGTGCCATCAGTTCGGGACAGGCTAATCAGCCCCAGCATTTT	CAISSGQANQPQHF
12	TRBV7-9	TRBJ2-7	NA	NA	TGTGCCAGCAGCTTCCGTATCGACGAGCAGTACTTC	CASSFRIDEQYF
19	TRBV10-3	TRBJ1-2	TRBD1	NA	TGTGCCATCAGTGAAGGTTCACTGGGACAGGGGGCGCAGGGCTATGGCTACACCTTC	CAISEGSLGQGAQGYGYTF
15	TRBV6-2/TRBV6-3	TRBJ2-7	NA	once	TGTGCCAGCAGCGTCTCGCGGGGTAGCTCCTACGAGCAGTACTTC	CASSVSRGSSYEQYF
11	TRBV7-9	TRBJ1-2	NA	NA	TGTGCCAGCAGGGCATCTCCGGGCTACACCTTC	CASRASPGYTF
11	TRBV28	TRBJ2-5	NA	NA	TGTGCCAGCCTGGGGCGGGAGACCCAGTACTTC	CASLGRETQYF
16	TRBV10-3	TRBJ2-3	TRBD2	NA	TGTGCCATCAGTGAGCCCAGCAAGCGGGAGGACGATACGCAGTATTTT	CAISEPSKREDDTQYF
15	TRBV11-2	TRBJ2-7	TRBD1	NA	TGTGCCAGCAGCTTAGGAGGACAGGGCGTGCTTTCGCAGTACTTC	CASSLGGQGVLSQYF
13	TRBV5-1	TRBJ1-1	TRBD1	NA	TGCGCCAGCAGCGAGACAGGGCGGACTGAAGCTTTCTTT	CASSETGRTEAFF
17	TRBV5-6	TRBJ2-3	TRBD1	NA	TGTGCCAGCAGCTTGGAGCTGACAGGGCCTAGCACAGATACGCAGTATTTT	CASSLELTGPSTDTQYF
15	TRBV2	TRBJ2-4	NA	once	TGTGCCAGCACCAGGGCTCTCCTAGCCAAAAACATTCAGTACTTC	CASTRALLAKNIQYF
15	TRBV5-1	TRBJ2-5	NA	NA	TGCGCCAGCAGCTTGGGCAACAGTGGTCGAGAGACCCAGTACTTC	CASSLGNSGRETQYF
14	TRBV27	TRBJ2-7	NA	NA	TGTGCCAGCAGTTTATTAACAGGTCCCTACGAGCAGTACTTC	CASSLLTGPYEQYF
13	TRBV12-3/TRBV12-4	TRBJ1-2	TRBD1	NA	TGTGCCAGCAGTCCGGACAGGGGGAGTAGCTACACCTTC	CASSPDRGSSYTF
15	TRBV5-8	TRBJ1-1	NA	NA	TGTGCCAGCAGCGGAGGTAGCGGGGGCGGGAATGAAGCTTTCTTT	CASSGGSGGGNEAFF
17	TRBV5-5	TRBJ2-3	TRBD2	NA	TGTGCCAGCAGCATCTCCGGGACTAGCGGGGGGATGGATACGCAGTATTTT	CASSISGTSGGMDTQYF
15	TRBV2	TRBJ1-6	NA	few	TGTGCCAGCAGGCCCCAGGGTAACGCGAATTCACCCCTCCACTTT	CASRPQGNANSPLHF
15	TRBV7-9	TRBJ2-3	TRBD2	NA	TGTGCCAGCAGCCTTATAGCGGGGGGCACAGATACGCAGTATTTT	CASSLIAGGTDTQYF
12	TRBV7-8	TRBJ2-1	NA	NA	TGTGCCAGCAGCCGGGACTCGGGAGAGCAGTTCTTC	CASSRDSGEQFF
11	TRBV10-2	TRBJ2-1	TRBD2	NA	TGCGCCAGCAGTGCGACTAGCACCGCGTTCTTC	CASSATSTAFF
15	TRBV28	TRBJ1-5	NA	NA	TGTGCCAGCAGTTTCCCCGGGAGTAGCAATCAGCCCCAGCATTTT	CASSFPGSSNQPQHF
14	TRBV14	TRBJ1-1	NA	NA	TGTGCCAGCAGGCGACAACAGGGTAGCACTGAAGCTTTCTTT	CASRRQQGSTEAFF
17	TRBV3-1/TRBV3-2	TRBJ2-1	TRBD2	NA	TGTGCCAGCAGCCCCTTTCGACTAGCGGGCACCTACAATGAGCAGTTCTTC	CASSPFRLAGTYNEQFF
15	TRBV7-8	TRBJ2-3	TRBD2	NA	TGTGCCAGCAGCTTTGGACTAGCGGGCACAGATACGCAGTATTTT	CASSFGLAGTDTQYF
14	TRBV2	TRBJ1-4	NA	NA	TGTGCCAGCAGCCGGGGGACAACTAATGAAAAACTGTTTTTT	CASSRGTTNEKLFF
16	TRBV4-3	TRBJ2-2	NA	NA	TGCGCCAGCAGCCAGACAAGGGGGACGAACACCGGGGAGCTGTTTTTT	CASSQTRGTNTGELFF